The clone carrying this T cell receptor beta chain was counted only a few times. As yet, its antigen is unknown. The sample contains more than one DNA sequence encoding this CDR3. This record comes from a study of beta chain features in type 1 diabetes. About the study: Examination covered almost 110,000,000 sorted cells spanning all samples.

Sorting that relied on CD45RO/CCR7/CD25/CD127/CD95/CD27 yielded CD4+ naive, central memory, regulatory and stem cell-like memory cells. Expressed TCRB transcripts were sequenced because the entire RNA isolate underwent reverse transcription. Repertoires were generated with immunoSEQ multiplex PCR, while TCRdb's copy carries only in-frame clones and drops some. Found here are around 690,000 clones, 9.5% to 15% of them singletons; the top ten hold around 0.12%. The CDR3 contains 15 residues. V lost 0 bases to trimming and J lost 4 bases, with 11 bases between them. Germline assignment: CDR1 SGDLS and CDR2 YYNGEE. Study-wide results and limits: Shortening that was moderate but significant affected the TCRB CDR3s of Type 1 diabetes patients in all four CD4+ subsets.

The TCR originated in a man aged 25 to 45 with type 1 diabetes. Sequenced sample: naive CD4+ T cells from blood. The J gene is TRBJ1-5, the V gene TRBV9; possible D gene TRBD1, 6 bases. The CDR3 reads CASSVGAGENQPQHF. CDR3 nucleotide sequence: TGTGCCAGCAGCGTAGGGGCAGGGGAGAATCAGCCCCAGCATTTT.